Listed below are T cell receptor beta chains from one sample, sequenced in a study of cytotoxic CD8 clonotypes in ibrutinib-treated CLL. Sequencing used immunoSEQ multiplex PCR; TCRdb keeps in-frame clones, though not all of them. Of over 100,000 clones in the sample, around 85% were seen once. Sample: PBMCs, taken after 24 months of ibrutinib treatment. The receptors stem from a human donor with chronic lymphocytic leukemia. Each CDR3 is given with its conserved first and last residue. The D gene is left open where the match is weak. Where a row states a size, it is once, few, many or the class of an expanded clone; other rows omit it.

v_gene: TRBV5-5; j_gene: TRBJ2-7; abundance: .; d_gene: TRBD1; CDR3aa: CASSPDPGTGTYEQYF; CDR3nt: TGTGCCAGCAGCCCGGACCCCGGGACAGGCACCTACGAGCAGTACTTC
v_gene: TRBV5-6; j_gene: TRBJ2-5; abundance: .; d_gene: TRBD1; CDR3aa: CASSSLDRVQETQYF; CDR3nt: TGTGCCAGCAGCTCATTGGACAGGGTTCAAGAGACCCAGTACTTC
v_gene: TRBV7-2; j_gene: TRBJ2-3; abundance: .; d_gene: .; CDR3aa: CASSFITGASTDTQYF; CDR3nt: TGTGCCAGCAGCTTTATTACAGGAGCGAGCACAGATACGCAGTATTTT
v_gene: TRBV30; j_gene: TRBJ1-2; abundance: .; d_gene: TRBD1; CDR3aa: CAWTTGVYGYTF; CDR3nt: TGTGCCTGGACCACAGGGGTCTATGGCTACACCTTC
v_gene: TRBV7-7; j_gene: TRBJ2-1; abundance: .; d_gene: TRBD1; CDR3aa: CASSPDRGGEQFF; CDR3nt: TGTGCCAGCAGCCCGGACAGGGGGGGGGAGCAGTTCTTC
v_gene: TRBV25-1; j_gene: TRBJ2-1; abundance: .; d_gene: TRBD2; CDR3aa: CASRASGIGYEQFF; CDR3nt: TGTGCCAGCAGAGCTAGCGGGATTGGTTATGAGCAGTTCTTC
v_gene: TRBV5-3; j_gene: TRBJ1-2; abundance: .; d_gene: .; CDR3aa: CARSHQAGPLRSYGYTF; CDR3nt: TGTGCCAGAAGCCACCAAGCCGGTCCTCTTCGGTCCTATGGCTACACCTTC
v_gene: TRBV7-9; j_gene: TRBJ1-1; abundance: .; d_gene: .; CDR3aa: CASSFDGPKLAEAFF; CDR3nt: TGTGCCAGCAGCTTCGACGGCCCAAAGTTGGCTGAAGCTTTCTTT
v_gene: TRBV5-5; j_gene: TRBJ1-1; abundance: few; d_gene: .; CDR3aa: CASSLDQGRGRAFF; CDR3nt: TGTGCCAGCAGCTTGGATCAGGGCCGTGGTCGAGCTTTCTTT
v_gene: TRBV5-4; j_gene: TRBJ2-3; abundance: .; d_gene: TRBD2; CDR3aa: CASRLGLAFTDTQYF; CDR3nt: TGTGCCAGCAGATTGGGACTAGCCTTCACAGATACGCAGTATTTT
v_gene: TRBV7-3; j_gene: TRBJ2-5; abundance: few; d_gene: .; CDR3aa: CASRDRQSGTQYF; CDR3nt: TGTGCCAGCAGGGACAGACAGAGTGGGACCCAGTACTTC
v_gene: TRBV7-2; j_gene: TRBJ2-4; abundance: .; d_gene: .; CDR3aa: CASSLAGSVAKNIQYF; CDR3nt: TGTGCCAGCAGCTTGGCAGGATCCGTAGCCAAAAACATTCAGTACTTC
v_gene: TRBV4-1; j_gene: TRBJ2-4; abundance: .; d_gene: .; CDR3aa: CASSQEGPDTVQNKNIQYF; CDR3nt: TGCGCCAGCAGCCAAGAAGGACCGGACACGGTACAAAACAAAAACATTCAGTACTTC
v_gene: TRBV28; j_gene: TRBJ2-3; abundance: .; d_gene: TRBD2; CDR3aa: CASSTSGASGGASTDTQYF; CDR3nt: TGTGCCAGCAGTACCTCAGGGGCTAGCGGGGGGGCTAGCACAGATACGCAGTATTTT
v_gene: TRBV6-6; j_gene: TRBJ2-1; abundance: .; d_gene: TRBD2; CDR3aa: CASKQGTSGLNEQFF; CDR3nt: TGTGCCAGCAAACAAGGGACTAGCGGGCTTAATGAGCAGTTCTTC
v_gene: TRBV5-4; j_gene: TRBJ2-7; abundance: .; d_gene: TRBD2; CDR3aa: CASSQGGRASSYEQYF; CDR3nt: TGTGCCAGCAGCCAGGGAGGGCGGGCGAGCTCCTACGAGCAGTACTTC
v_gene: TRBV28; j_gene: TRBJ2-4; abundance: .; d_gene: .; CDR3aa: CASTYAGRQAKNIQYF; CDR3nt: TGTGCCAGCACCTACGCAGGTCGCCAGGCCAAAAACATTCAGTACTTC
v_gene: TRBV9; j_gene: TRBJ1-2; abundance: .; d_gene: .; CDR3aa: CASSEPQGRFGYTF; CDR3nt: TGTGCCAGCAGCGAACCTCAGGGCCGCTTTGGCTACACCTTC